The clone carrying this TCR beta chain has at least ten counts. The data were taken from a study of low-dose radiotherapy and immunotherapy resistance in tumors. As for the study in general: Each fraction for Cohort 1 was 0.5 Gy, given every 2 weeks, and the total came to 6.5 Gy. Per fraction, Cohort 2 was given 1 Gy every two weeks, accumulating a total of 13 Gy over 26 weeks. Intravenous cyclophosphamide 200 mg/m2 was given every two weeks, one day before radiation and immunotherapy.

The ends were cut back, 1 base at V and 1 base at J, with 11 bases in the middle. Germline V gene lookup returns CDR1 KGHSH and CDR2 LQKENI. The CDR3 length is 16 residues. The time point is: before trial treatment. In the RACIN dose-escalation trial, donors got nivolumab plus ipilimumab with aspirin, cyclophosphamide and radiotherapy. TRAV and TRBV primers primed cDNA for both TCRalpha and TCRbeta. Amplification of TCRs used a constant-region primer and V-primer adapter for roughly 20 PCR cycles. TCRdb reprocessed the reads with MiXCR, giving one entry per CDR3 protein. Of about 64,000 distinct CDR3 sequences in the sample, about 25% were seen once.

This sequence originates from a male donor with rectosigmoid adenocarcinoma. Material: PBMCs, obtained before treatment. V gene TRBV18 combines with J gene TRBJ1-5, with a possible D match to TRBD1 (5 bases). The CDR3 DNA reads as TGTGCCAGCTCACCACAAGGCAGGGTGAGCAATCAGCCCCAGCATTTT. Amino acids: CASSPQGRVSNQPQHF.